The 17 T cell receptor beta chains reported below all come from one sample, sequenced in a study of T cells in Graves' hyperthyroidism and ophthalmopathy. Template material for amplifying TCR beta CDR3 regions consisted of RNA transcripts. Primed by the HTBI set, a first-round RT-PCR was run on the TCR CDR3. TCRdb re-called the multiplex PCR reads through MiXCR, storing one row per CDR3 protein. The sample has under 400,000 distinct CDR3 sequences; about 14% are singletons. The sample was blood. These receptors came from a woman in her sixties or seventies with Graves' hyperthyroidism.

As to this clonotype: A much bigger clone sits one base away, suggesting this may be a read error. V and J are TRBV7-9 and TRBJ1-1; D gene unclear. Germline lookup yields CDR1 SEHNR and CDR2 FQNEAQ (reference sequence). This CDR3 region has 14 residues. The DNA for the CDR3 is TGTGCCATCAGCTTAGAGCCGGGAAACACTGAAGCTTTCTTT. This codes for CAISLEPGNTEAFF.

This clonotype has only a few counts. J is TRBJ1-1 and V is TRBV6-5, with D possibly TRBD1 on 5 matching bases. The CDR3 length is 13 residues. The germline CDR1 and CDR2 sequences are MNHEY and SVGAGI. V lost 0 bases to trimming and J lost 5 bases, with 7 bases between them. Written as DNA, the CDR3 is TGTGCCAGCAGTTACTCGTGGGGGACTGAAGCTTTCTTT. Amino acid sequence: CASSYSWGTEAFF.

This clonotype was seen only a few times. CDR3 amino acids: CASSITGMNTGELFF. CDR3 coding DNA: TGTGCCAGTAGTATCACAGGGATGAACACCGGGGAGCTGTTTTTT. V usage is TRBV19 and J usage is TRBJ2-2; perhaps TRBD1 as D (6 bases). The V end lost 3 bases, the J end lost 1 base, and 9 bases lay between the germline ends. Germline CDR1 reads LNHDA; CDR2 reads SQIVND (reference sequence). The CDR3 length is 15 residues.

This clonotype showed up many times. The chain combines TRBV3-1 with TRBJ2-1, with no clear D. V lost 1 base to trimming and J lost 5 bases, with 9 bases between them. This CDR3 comprises 14 residues. CDR1 and CDR2 from the germline V gene are LGHDT and YNNKEL (reference sequence). The CDR3 DNA reads TGTGCCAGCAGCCAAGCGTTGCAGCACAATGAGCAGTTCTTC. It yields the protein CASSQALQHNEQFF.

This clonotype was found many times. The chain employs TRBV7-9 and TRBJ1-2; TRBD1 agrees at 7 bases. There are 13 residues in the CDR3. Germline CDR1 and CDR2: SEHNR and FQNEAQ (reference sequence). The ends lost 3 bases at V and 7 bases at J; junction bases unmatched: 5. The CDR3 DNA is TGTGCCAGCAGCTTCCGAAACAGGGGTGGCTACACCTTC. This codes for CASSFRNRGGYTF. The whole variable domain, filled in from reference TRBV7-9 and TRBJ1-2, reads DTGVSQNPRHKITKRGQNVTFRCDPISEHNRLYWYRQTLGQGPEFLTYFQNEAQLEKSRLLSDRFSAERPKGSFSTLEIQRTEQGDSAMYLCASSFRNRGGYTFGSGTRLTVV.

This clonotype came up many times. A junction end diverges from the germline sequence, so it may reflect a read error. The rearrangement uses TRBV7-7 and TRBJ2-5, with D perhaps matching TRBD2 (5 bases). The CDR3 has 13 residues. The germline V gene has CDR1 SSHAT and CDR2 FNYEAQ (reference sequence). CDR3 bases: TGTGCTAGCAGCCCCGGGAAGGGCCAGGCCGAGTACTTC. This translates into CASSPGKGQAEYF.

The V call is TRBV6-1, the J call TRBJ2-3; D is undetermined. Germline V CDR1 and CDR2: MNHNS, SASEGT. CDR3 length: 13 residues. V was cut by 6 bases and J by 10 bases, with 17 bases left in between. Here the CDR3 reads CASSQEVSLSQYF. The CDR3 DNA sequence: TGTGCCAGCAGCCAAGAGGTTTCTTTGTCGCAGTATTTT.

This clonotype was detected many times. The chain links TRBV14 to TRBJ2-3, with D perhaps matching TRBD1 or TRBD2 (5 bases each). The CDR3 is made up of 13 amino acids. Germline CDR1 is SGHDN and CDR2 is FVKESK. Between the trimmed V and J ends, which lost 4 bases and 8 bases, there was a span of 13 bases. The CDR3 nucleotides are TGTGCCAGCAGCCTTGTATCGGGACGTACGCAGTATTTT. It codes for CASSLVSGRTQYF.

This clonotype was picked up many times. The V and J genes are TRBV5-6 and TRBJ1-1; the D is unclear. From germline, CDR1 is SGHDT and CDR2 YYEEEE. Trimming pared 4 bases from V and 1 base from J, leaving 11 bases between. The CDR3 spans 14 residues. The CDR3 nucleotides are TGTGCCAGCAGCCCTCTTCACCGGAACACTGAAGCTTTCTTT. Residues: CASSPLHRNTEAFF. The whole variable domain, filled in from reference TRBV5-6 and TRBJ1-1, reads DAGVTQSPTHLIKTRGQQVTLRCSPKSGHDTVSWYQQALGQGPQFIFQYYEEEERQRGNFPDRFSGHQFPNYSSELNVNALLLGDSALYLCASSPLHRNTEAFFGQGTRLTVV.

The chain is built from TRBV19 and TRBJ1-1; the match to TRBD1 covers 7 bases. CDR1 LNHDA and CDR2 SQIVND come from the germline V gene (reference sequence). After removal of 6 bases from V and 4 bases from J, the junction contained 5 bases not matched to a gene. The CDR3 has 13 amino acids. This CDR3 reads CASRAGGTTEAFF. CDR3 sequence (DNA): TGTGCCAGTAGAGCAGGGGGAACCACTGAAGCTTTCTTT.

The chain uses TRBV24-1 and TRBJ2-6; no firm D call. V gave up 5 bases and J gave up 1 base, with 5 bases separating them. The length of the CDR3 is 14 residues. CDR1 and CDR2 (germline): KGHDR, SFDVKD. The CDR3 reads CATSVSSGANVLTF. The CDR3 coding sequence is TGTGCCACCAGTGTCTCTTCTGGGGCCAACGTCCTGACTTTC.

In its sample, this clonotype was seen many times. The gene calls are TRBV24-1 and TRBJ2-3; TRBD2 aligns across 13 bases. CDR1 and CDR2 from the germline V gene are KGHDR and SFDVKD. The CDR3 contains 18 residues. After removal of 9 bases from V and 0 bases from J, the junction contained 11 bases not matched to a gene. The CDR3 is CATGLAGVSSASTDTQYF. In DNA form, the CDR3 reads TGTGCCACCGGACTAGCGGGAGTTAGCAGCGCTAGCACAGATACGCAGTATTTT.

The sample holds many counts of this clonotype. This chain connects TRBV5-1 to TRBJ2-7; 12 positions match TRBD2. The CDR3 totals 15 residues. Trimming cost V 4 bases and J 3 bases; bases outside gene matches: 5. Looked up from germline, CDR1 is SGHRS and CDR2 is YFSETQ. The CDR3 coding sequence is TGCGCCAGCAGCGTAGGGACTAGCGGGTTCTACGAGCAGTACTTC. It translates to CASSVGTSGFYEQYF.

The genes are TRBV19 and TRBJ2-3; maybe TRBD2 (6 bases). Germline CDR1 reads LNHDA; CDR2 reads SQIVND (reference sequence). The germline V and J ends were trimmed by 5 bases and 3 bases, with 15 bases remaining between them. This CDR3 spans 15 amino acids. The CDR3 protein is CASSEILAGTDTQYF. The CDR3 bases are TGTGCCAGTAGTGAGATCCTCGCGGGAACAGATACGCAGTATTTT.

The chain joins TRBV6-4 to TRBJ2-7; 10 nucleotides line up with TRBD1. V gave up 6 bases and J gave up 7 bases; unmatched junction bases: 12. The CDR3 spans 15 residues. CDR1 and CDR2 from the germline V gene are MRHNA and SNTAGT. The CDR3 DNA is TGTGCCAGCAGCCGACAGGGGGCAAGTTCGGGAGAGCAGTACTTC. Protein: CASSRQGASSGEQYF.

This chain uses TRBV7-2 with TRBJ1-2; D gene ambiguous. The germline V gene encodes CDR1 SGHTA and CDR2 FQGNSA. CDR3 length equals 14 residues. Trimming cost V 1 base and J 5 bases, with 11 bases left between them. The CDR3 protein is CASSLEAAGYGYTF. The CDR3 coding sequence is TGTGCCAGCAGCTTAGAGGCCGCAGGATATGGCTACACCTTC.

The J gene is TRBJ2-1, the V gene TRBV4-1; tentative D call: TRBD2 (7 bases). Trimming cost V 4 bases and J 0 bases, with 22 bases left between them. The CDR3 contains 19 residues. CDR1 is MGHRA, CDR2 YSYEKL, per germline. The CDR3 bases are TGCGCCAGCAGCCGCTTTTGGAGTGCGGGGGCCAGCTCCTACAATGAGCAGTTCTTC. Residues: CASSRFWSAGASSYNEQFF.